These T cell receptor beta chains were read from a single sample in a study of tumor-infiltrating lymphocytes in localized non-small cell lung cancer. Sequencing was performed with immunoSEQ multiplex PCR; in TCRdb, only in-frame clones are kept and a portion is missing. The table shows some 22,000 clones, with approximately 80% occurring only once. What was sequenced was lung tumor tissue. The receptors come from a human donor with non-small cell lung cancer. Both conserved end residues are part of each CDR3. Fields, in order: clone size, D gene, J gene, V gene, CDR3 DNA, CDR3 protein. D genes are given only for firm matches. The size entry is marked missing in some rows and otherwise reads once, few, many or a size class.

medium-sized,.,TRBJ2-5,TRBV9,TGTGCCAGCAGCGTAGCGGTGGCCTCACAAGAGACCCAGTACTTC,CASSVAVASQETQYF
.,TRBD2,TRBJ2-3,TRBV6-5,TGTGCCAGCAGGTCCAGCGGGAGGGAGACAGATACGCAGTATTTT,CASRSSGRETDTQYF
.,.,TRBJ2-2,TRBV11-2,TGTGCCAGCAGCTTAACGGGCACCGGGGAGCTGTTTTTT,CASSLTGTGELFF
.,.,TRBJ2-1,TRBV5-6,TGTGCCAGCATGGGCGTCGGAAGGGAGCAGTTCTTC,CASMGVGREQFF
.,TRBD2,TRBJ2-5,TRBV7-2,TGTGCCAGCAGCTTAGGGGCCCCTAGCGGTCAAGAGACCCAGTACTTC,CASSLGAPSGQETQYF
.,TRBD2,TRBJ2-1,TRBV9,TGTGCCAGCAGCGTAGGAATAGCGGGAGGCGGGCAGTTCTTC,CASSVGIAGGGQFF
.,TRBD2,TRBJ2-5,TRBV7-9,TGTGCCAGCAGTTTAGGACTAGCCGTGGGAGAGACCCAGTACTTC,CASSLGLAVGETQYF
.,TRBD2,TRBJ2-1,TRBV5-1,TGCGCCAGCAGAATGGCGGGAGGGCCTACGAATGAGCAGTTCTTC,CASRMAGGPTNEQFF
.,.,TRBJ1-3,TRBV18,TGTGCCAGCTCAACAACACCATCCTCTGGAAACACCATATATTTT,CASSTTPSSGNTIYF
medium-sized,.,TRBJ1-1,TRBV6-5,TGTGCCAGCAGCCCCTGGGCGGATGGGGGAGCTTTCTTT,CASSPWADGGAFF
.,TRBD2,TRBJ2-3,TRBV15,TGTGCCACCAGCAGACGTAGCGGGGGATCCACAGATACGCAGTATTTT,CATSRRSGGSTDTQYF
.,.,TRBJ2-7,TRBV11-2,TGTGCCAGCAGCGTGGCAGGGGGGGTTTACGAGCAGTACTTC,CASSVAGGVYEQYF
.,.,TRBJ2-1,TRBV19,TGTGCCAGTAGTATAGTGGCTAGCGCGACGGGCTACAATGAGCAGTTCTTC,CASSIVASATGYNEQFF
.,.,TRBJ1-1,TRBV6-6,TGTGCCAGCAGTCCGGGCCCGAACACTGAAGCTTTCTTT,CASSPGPNTEAFF
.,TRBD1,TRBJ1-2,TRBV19,TGTGCCAGTAGTCACAGGGGATCCGGCTATGGCTACACCTTC,CASSHRGSGYGYTF
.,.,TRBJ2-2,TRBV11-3,TGTGCCAGCAGTTGGGCAGCCGGGGCCCCCGGGGAGCTGTTTTTT,CASSWAAGAPGELFF
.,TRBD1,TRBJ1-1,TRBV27,TGTGCCAGCAGCCCCCGGACAGGGGGTGACACTGAAGCTTTCTTT,CASSPRTGGDTEAFF
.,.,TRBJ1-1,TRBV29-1,TGCAGCTCCCGTGAGTGGGTGAACACTGAAGCTTTCTTT,CSSREWVNTEAFF
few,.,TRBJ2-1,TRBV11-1,TGTGCCAGCAGCTTAACGTGGAATGAGCAGTTCTTC,CASSLTWNEQFF
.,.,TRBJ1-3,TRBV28,TGTGCCAGCACCCACGCCGTGGGGGTCGGAAACACCATATATTTT,CASTHAVGVGNTIYF
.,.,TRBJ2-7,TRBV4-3,TGCGCCAGCAGCCGGGACTTTCACTACGAGCAGTACTTC,CASSRDFHYEQYF
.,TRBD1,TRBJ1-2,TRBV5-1,TGCGCCAGCAGCTTGGGGGGACAGGGGAGGACCGGCTACACCTTC,CASSLGGQGRTGYTF
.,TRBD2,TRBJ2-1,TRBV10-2,TGCGCCAGCGGACTAGCGCTCTACAATGAGCAGTTCTTC,CASGLALYNEQFF
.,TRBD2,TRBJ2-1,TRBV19,TGTGCCAGTAGTACCCCCCTTGGGGCGGGAGTTCGCTCCTACAATGAGCAGTTCTTC,CASSTPLGAGVRSYNEQFF
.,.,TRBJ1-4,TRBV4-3,TGCGCCAGCAGCCCCCCCGGGACGGCTAATGAAAAACTGTTTTTT,CASSPPGTANEKLFF
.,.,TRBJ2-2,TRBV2,TGTGCCAGCAAGTTTAGGACCGGGGAGCTGTTTTTT,CASKFRTGELFF
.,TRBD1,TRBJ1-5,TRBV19,TGTGCCAGTAGGAAAGACAGGGAACGCAATCAGCCCCAGCATTTT,CASRKDRERNQPQHF
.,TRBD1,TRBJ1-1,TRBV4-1,TGCGCCAGCAGCCTCCGACGACAGGGCCCTAGTCTAATTGGGACTGAAGCTTTCTTT,CASSLRRQGPSLIGTEAFF
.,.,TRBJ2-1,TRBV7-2,TGTGCCAGCAGCCTCAAACAGATCCATGAGCAGTTCTTC,CASSLKQIHEQFF
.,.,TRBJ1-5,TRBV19,TGTGCCAGTAGTATAGACAGGCAAAATCAGCCCCAGCATTTT,CASSIDRQNQPQHF
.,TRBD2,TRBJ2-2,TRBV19,TGTGCCAGTAGTTTTAGCGGGACGAACACCGGGGAGCTGTTTTTT,CASSFSGTNTGELFF
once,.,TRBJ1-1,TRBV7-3,TGTGCCAGCAGCAACCCAGGGTCGACTGAAGCTTTCTTT,CASSNPGSTEAFF
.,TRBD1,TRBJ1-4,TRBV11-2,TGTGCCAGCAGTTTAGCGGGGACAGGGGTGGAAAAACTGTTTTTT,CASSLAGTGVEKLFF
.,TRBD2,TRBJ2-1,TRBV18,TGTGCCAGCTCACCGTCGGTCTTGGGCTCCAGCGGGGGGAATGAGCAGTTCTTC,CASSPSVLGSSGGNEQFF
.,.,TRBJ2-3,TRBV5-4,TGTGCCAGCAGCCCTCCGTACGCCGATACGCAGTATTTT,CASSPPYADTQYF
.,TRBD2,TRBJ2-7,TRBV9,TGTGCCAGCAGCGTACCTGCCTGGGGGGGCGAGCAGTACTTC,CASSVPAWGGEQYF
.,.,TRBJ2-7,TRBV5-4,TGTGCCAGCAGCCCTGACTTGAGAGCCTACGAGCAGTACTTC,CASSPDLRAYEQYF
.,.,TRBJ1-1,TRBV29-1,TGCAGCGCCCGTCGTCCCCCCGAAGCTTTCTTT,CSARRPPEAFF
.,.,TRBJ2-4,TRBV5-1,TGCGCCAGCAGCCCGGAGGGGTCCACGCCCATTCAGTACTTC,CASSPEGSTPIQYF
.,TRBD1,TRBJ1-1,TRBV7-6,TGTGCCAGCAGCCCACTTCGGACAGGGGGGATCCGTGCTGAAGCTTTCTTT,CASSPLRTGGIRAEAFF
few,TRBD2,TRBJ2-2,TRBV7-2,TGTGCCAGCAGCTTATATAGCGGGAGAGGCCGCTCCGGGGAGCTGTTTTTT,CASSLYSGRGRSGELFF
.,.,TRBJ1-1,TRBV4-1,TGCGCCAGCAGCCTTTCCGGGGGAGGGAACACTGAAGCTTTCTTT,CASSLSGGGNTEAFF
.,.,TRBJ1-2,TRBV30,TGTGCCTGGAGTGTTAAGGGCAGCTATGGCTACACCTTC,CAWSVKGSYGYTF